These 3 T cell receptor beta chains came from one sample sequenced in a study of T cell repertoires in cytomegalovirus infection. Using its own MiXCR run on the reads, TCRdb lists one record per CDR3 protein. The sample lists under 300,000 distinct CDR3 sequences; roughly 21% were seen once. The antigens of these receptors remain unknown. Sequences were derived from cultured PBMCs, sampled from culture after CMV antigen stimulation. These receptors all come from a human donor in good health (CMV status not recorded). Some clones in this sample may be carry-over from other donors' samples.

This clonotype was seen just once. This chain connects TRBV4-2 to TRBJ2-3; D is undetermined. This CDR3 spans 13 amino acids. Germline loops: CDR1 LGHNA, CDR2 YNFKEQ. The V end was cut by 0 bases, the J end by 5 bases, with 6 bases between. For the CDR3, the DNA is TGTGCCAGCAGCCAAGAGAGAATAGATACGCAGTATTTT. Translation: CASSQERIDTQYF.

This clonotype was seen more than once but under ten times. The chain uses TRBV28 and TRBJ2-5; 11 bases agree with TRBD1. The germline V gene encodes CDR1 MDHEN and CDR2 SYDVKM. With V trimmed by 5 bases and J by 5 bases, 10 bases remained unmatched. The CDR3 runs to 16 residues. CDR3 nucleotide sequence: TGTGCCAGCAGTCGGCGGACAGGGGGCATCTGGGAGACCCAGTACTTC. This gives the protein CASSRRTGGIWETQYF.

The CDR3 DNA is TGCAGTGCTACCACTCCGGGAGAGCCCAGGACCCAGTACTTC. It codes for CSATTPGEPRTQYF. The V call is TRBV20-1, the J call TRBJ2-5, with D maybe TRBD2 (6 bases). Between the trimmed V and J ends, which lost 4 bases and 7 bases, there was a span of 19 bases. This CDR3 has 14 residues. CDR1 is DFQATT and CDR2 is SNEGSKA in the germline V gene (reference sequence).